These 23 T cell receptor beta chains came from one sample sequenced in a study of OX40 agonist ivuxolimab in advanced cancers. Profiling relied on immunoSEQ multiplex PCR, and the TCRdb table lists in-frame clones only, not all of them. The sample lists about 58,000 clones, 88% occurring once. Sample: CD4+ or CD8+ T cells sorted from blood, taken in a trial of the OX40 agonist ivuxolimab. The receptors shown here come from an adult with an advanced solid tumor such as melanoma, head and neck, liver or kidney cancer.

The V call is TRBV5-8, the J call TRBJ1-1; D gene ambiguous. This CDR3 region has 13 residues. V was trimmed by 1 base and J by 1 base, leaving 5 bases between them. The germline CDR1 and CDR2 sequences are SGHTS and YDEGEE. The CDR3 reads CASSLMRNTEAFF. CDR3 coding DNA: TGTGCCAGCAGCTTGATGAGGAACACTGAAGCTTTCTTT.

The chain couples TRBV14 to TRBJ1-2; D unresolved. This CDR3 is built from 14 residues. Germline V CDR1 and CDR2: SGHDN, FVKESK. Trimming stripped 2 bases from V and 0 bases from J, with 7 bases between. The CDR3 protein is CASSQLRTNYGYTF. The CDR3 DNA reads as TGTGCCAGCAGCCAACTGAGGACTAACTATGGCTACACCTTC.

The chain links TRBV11-2 to TRBJ1-2; D not resolved. Germline CDR1 SGHAT, CDR2 FQNNGV. Trimming removed 1 base from V and 2 bases from J, with 8 bases in between. CDR3 size: 14 residues. The CDR3, as DNA: TGTGCCAGCAGCTTAGCGGGTGGAAACTATGGCTACACCTTC. It yields the protein CASSLAGGNYGYTF.

The chain couples TRBV19 to TRBJ1-1; 8 positions match TRBD1. V trimming: 5 bases; J trimming: 0 bases; junction bases outside the gene matches: 8. The CDR3 contains 16 residues. Germline V lookup: CDR1 LNHDA, CDR2 SQIVND (reference sequence). DNA of the CDR3: TGTGCCAGTAGTCTCCGACAGGGGAATTTGAACACTGAAGCTTTCTTT. Translation gives CASSLRQGNLNTEAFF.

This clone has just one count. The gene calls are TRBV10-3 and TRBJ1-2; TRBD1 aligns across 8 bases. Germline V gene lookup returns CDR1 ENHRY and CDR2 SYGVKD. V gave up 6 bases and J gave up 2 bases; unmatched junction bases: 5. The CDR3 has 14 residues. CDR3 amino acids: CAIRKTGENYGYTF. For the CDR3, the DNA is TGTGCCATCAGGAAGACAGGGGAGAACTATGGCTACACCTTC.

The chain recombines TRBV28 with TRBJ2-5; D ambiguous. V gave up 3 bases and J gave up 1 base, with 9 bases separating them. CDR3 size: 14 residues. Germline loops: CDR1 MDHEN, CDR2 SYDVKM. CDR3 bases: TGTGCCAGCAGTTTTCCGCAGACCCAAGAGACCCAGTACTTC. Protein sequence: CASSFPQTQETQYF.

The chain combines TRBV2 with TRBJ1-3; TRBD1 matches 7 bases. Germline-derived CDR1 and CDR2 are SNHLY and FYNNEI. V dropped 6 bases and J dropped 2; count of bases not matched to a gene: 4. The CDR3 extends over 14 amino acids. The CDR3 nucleotides read TGTGCCAGCAGCGGGACAGACACTGGAAACACCATATATTTT. Translation gives CASSGTDTGNTIYF.

The chain combines TRBV7-3 with TRBJ2-2; D perhaps matches TRBD2 (6 bases). Trimming stripped 4 bases from V and 7 bases from J, with 13 bases between. The CDR3 runs to 14 residues. Germline loops: CDR1 SGHTA, CDR2 FQGTGA. The CDR3 loop is CASSYGTANGELFF. In nucleotides, the CDR3 is TGTGCCAGCAGCTACGGGACTGCCAACGGGGAGCTGTTTTTT.

The gene calls are TRBV28 and TRBJ2-7, with 9 nucleotides matching TRBD1. CDR1 is MDHEN and CDR2 is SYDVKM in the germline V gene. The CDR3 runs 15 residues. The junction had 9 bases not matched to a gene; V was cut back by 6 bases and J by 3 bases. The CDR3 region is CASSTPGQGFYEQYF. CDR3 DNA: TGTGCCAGCAGCACCCCGGGACAGGGATTCTACGAGCAGTACTTC.

The chain carries TRBV7-9 and TRBJ2-7; TRBD2 aligns across 9 bases. The trim removed 5 bases at V and 2 bases at J, leaving 4 bases unmatched. The CDR3 sequence is 14 residues long. Germline V gene sequence: CDR1 SEHNR, CDR2 FQNEAQ (reference sequence). This CDR3 reads CASSRGLAAYEQYF. CDR3 in DNA: TGTGCCAGCAGCCGGGGACTAGCAGCCTACGAGCAGTACTTC.

The rearrangement links TRBV6-8 to TRBJ2-1, with 7 bases matching TRBD2. Germline values: CDR1 MNHGY, CDR2 SAAAGT. V lost 2 bases, J lost 0 bases, and 13 bases stayed unmatched. The CDR3 is made up of 19 amino acids. The CDR3 sequence is CASSYRSSTGLLSYNEQFF. CDR3 DNA: TGTGCCAGCAGTTACCGGAGCTCCACGGGACTACTCTCCTACAATGAGCAGTTCTTC.

V usage is TRBV6-5 and J usage is TRBJ1-2, with a possible D match to TRBD1 (6 bases). The CDR3 has 15 amino acids. Trimming removed 4 bases from V and 6 bases from J, with 18 bases in between. Looked up from germline, CDR1 is MNHEY and CDR2 is SVGAGI. The CDR3 here is CASSSLDSREDGYTF. CDR3 in DNA: TGTGCCAGCAGTTCCCTGGACAGCCGTGAGGATGGCTACACCTTC.

This clone has only one observation. V gene TRBV7-2 combines with J gene TRBJ1-2, with a possible D match to TRBD1 (5 bases). The CDR3 is 15 residues long. Trimming left V 5 bases short and J 6 bases short, with 19 bases between. Germline V gene sequence: CDR1 SGHTA, CDR2 FQGNSA. The DNA of the CDR3 is TGTGCCAGCAGCCCGTCGGGGCAGGGAGTAAATGGCTACACCTTC. It specifies CASSPSGQGVNGYTF.

V usage is TRBV7-9 and J usage is TRBJ1-2; no definite D call. CDR1 and CDR2 (germline): SEHNR, FQNEAQ (reference sequence). This CDR3 spans 13 amino acids. The V and J ends lost 1 base and 3 bases respectively, with 6 bases between them. CDR3 sequence reads: CASSLGYDYGYTF. CDR3 nucleotide sequence: TGTGCCAGCAGCTTAGGATACGACTATGGCTACACCTTC. The full variable domain, completed using reference TRBV7-9 and TRBJ1-2, is DTGVSQNPRHKITKRGQNVTFRCDPISEHNRLYWYRQTLGQGPEFLTYFQNEAQLEKSRLLSDRFSAERPKGSFSTLEIQRTEQGDSAMYLCASSLGYDYGYTFGSGTRLTVV.

This rearrangement joins TRBV28 to TRBJ2-3; D unclear. V lost 6 bases to trimming and J lost 1 base, with 20 bases between them. The CDR3 extends over 17 amino acids. Germline V CDR1 and CDR2: MDHEN, SYDVKM. This CDR3 is CASSTAAFLHGTDTQYF. The CDR3 nucleotides are TGTGCCAGCAGCACGGCGGCATTCCTTCATGGCACAGATACGCAGTATTTT. The full variable domain, its missing parts supplied by reference TRBV28 and TRBJ2-3, is DVKVTQSSRYLVKRTGEKVFLECVQDMDHENMFWYRQDPGLGLRLIYFSYDVKMKEKGDIPEGYSVSREKKERFSLILESASTNQTSMYLCASSTAAFLHGTDTQYFGPGTRLTVL.

The V call is TRBV7-9, the J call TRBJ2-1, with 14 bases matching TRBD2. Per germline, CDR1 SEHNR and CDR2 FQNEAQ (reference sequence). The CDR3 has 17 residues. Unmatched junction bases numbered 8, after V lost 4 bases and J lost 6 bases. CDR3 in amino acids: CASSSGLAGAHGNEQFF. The CDR3 bases are TGTGCCAGCAGCTCGGGACTAGCGGGAGCTCACGGCAATGAGCAGTTCTTC.

The chain has TRBV6-1 and TRBJ2-6, with 7 bases aligning to TRBD1. The CDR3 is 15 amino acids. Germline CDR1 and CDR2: MNHNS and SASEGT. Losses at the gene ends were 6 bases for V and 8 bases for J; bases not matched to a gene: 10. The CDR3 region is CASRRTGSGTNVLTF. The CDR3 nucleotides read TGTGCCAGCAGAAGGACAGGATCCGGTACCAACGTCCTGACTTTC.

This clone qualifies as medium-sized. The V gene is TRBV19, the J gene TRBJ2-5, with D possibly being TRBD1 or TRBD2 (5 bases each). With 5 bases removed from V and 2 bases from J, the gap between germline ends came to 9 bases. The germline gives CDR1 LNHDA, CDR2 SQIVND (reference sequence). The CDR3 is 13 residues long. The CDR3 DNA reads TGTGCCAGTAGTTGGGGGAGACAAGAGACCCAGTACTTC. It specifies CASSWGRQETQYF.

The J gene is TRBJ2-7, the V gene TRBV5-6, with D maybe TRBD2 (7 bases). The germline V gene has CDR1 SGHDT and CDR2 YYEEEE. Between the trimmed V and J ends, which lost 1 base and 0 bases, there was a span of 11 bases. This CDR3 has 15 residues. As DNA, the CDR3 is TGTGCCAGCAGCTTGCGGGGAGGGGGCTCCTACGAGCAGTACTTC. Protein product: CASSLRGGGSYEQYF. Using reference TRBV5-6 and TRBJ2-7 for the parts outside the CDR3, the full variable domain is DAGVTQSPTHLIKTRGQQVTLRCSPKSGHDTVSWYQQALGQGPQFIFQYYEEEERQRGNFPDRFSGHQFPNYSSELNVNALLLGDSALYLCASSLRGGGSYEQYFGPGTRLTVT.

This clone occurred once. J is TRBJ1-4 and V is TRBV30, with D maybe TRBD1 (5 bases). V shed 2 bases and J shed 2 bases, with 9 bases lying between them. Germline-derived CDR1 and CDR2 are GTSNPN and SVGIG (reference sequence). The CDR3 loop spans 14 amino acids. The CDR3 here is CAWSKKGTNEKLFF. The CDR3 nucleotides read TGTGCCTGGAGTAAAAAGGGGACTAATGAAAAACTGTTTTTT.

The rearrangement joins TRBV29-1 to TRBJ2-7, with TRBD2 matching over 7 bases. Trimming took 5 bases from V and 5 from J; bases not matched to a gene: 21. The CDR3 contains 17 residues. Germline loops: CDR1 SQVTM, CDR2 ANQGSEA. CDR3 nucleotide sequence: TGCAGCGTTCCTACTTCAGCCTCGGGGGGAGCCGGCGACGAGCAGTACTTC. Translating gives CSVPTSASGGAGDEQYF.

The chain recombines TRBV10-2 with TRBJ1-1, with a weak D call TRBD1 (6 bases). Germline V CDR1 and CDR2: WSHSY, SAAADI. With 1 base removed from V and 5 bases from J, the gap between germline ends came to 14 bases. This CDR3 has 15 residues. The CDR3 loop reads CASSELQGGNTEAFF. The CDR3 DNA sequence: TGCGCCAGCAGTGAGTTACAGGGAGGGAATACTGAAGCTTTCTTT.

This chain connects TRBV7-2 to TRBJ2-5; D is tentatively TRBD1 or TRBD2 (6 bases each). This CDR3 contains 14 residues. CDR1 and CDR2 from the germline V gene are SGHTA and FQGNSA. V dropped 1 base and J dropped 2 bases, with 8 bases sitting between them. CDR3 in amino acids: CASSLGGGQETQYF. The CDR3 bases are TGTGCCAGCAGCTTAGGAGGGGGGCAAGAGACCCAGTACTTC.